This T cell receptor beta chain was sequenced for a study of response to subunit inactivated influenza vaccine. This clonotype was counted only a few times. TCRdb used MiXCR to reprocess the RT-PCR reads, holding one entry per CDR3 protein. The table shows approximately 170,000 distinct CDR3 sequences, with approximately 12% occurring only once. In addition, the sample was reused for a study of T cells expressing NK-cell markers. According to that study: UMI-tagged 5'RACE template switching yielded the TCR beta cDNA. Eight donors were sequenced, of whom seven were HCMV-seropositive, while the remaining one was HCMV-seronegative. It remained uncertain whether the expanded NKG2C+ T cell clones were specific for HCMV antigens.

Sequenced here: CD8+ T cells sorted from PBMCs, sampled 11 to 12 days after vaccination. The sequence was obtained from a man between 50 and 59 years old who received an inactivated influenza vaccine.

CDR3 loop: CASSTPRRCRYEQYF. CDR3 in DNA: TGTGCCAGCAGCACTCCCAGACGGTGCCGCTACGAGCAGTACTTC. This chain uses TRBV21-1 with TRBJ2-7; the table calls TRBD2, which could not be checked here. TRBV21-1 represents a pseudogene. The CDR3 is made up of 15 amino acids.